The clone carrying this T cell receptor (beta chain) was seen just once. Its matching antigen is unknown. The sample belongs to a study of ipilimumab plus nivolumab after autologous stem cell transplantation. Study at large: Typical patient got roughly 5 ipilimumab doses and roughly 8 nivolumab doses (median).

Germline V gene lookup returns CDR1 SGHTA and CDR2 FQGNSA. Germline trimming cut 4 bases from V and 7 bases from J; bases unmatched to any gene: 3. The CDR3 contains 13 residues. Patients received nivolumab 3 mg/kg at weeks 1, 4, 7, 10, then fortnightly to week 26. The method was immunoSEQ multiplex PCR; TCRdb's version includes in-frame clones alone and lacks a portion of them. The data show thousands of clones, around three quarters seen once. Study-level results: TCR repertoire, Treg phenotype and gut microbiota reportedly support more study of this approach.

This receptor was taken from a male donor with multiple myeloma. Sequencing used PBMCs, obtained in a trial of ipilimumab plus nivolumab as post-transplant consolidation. This chain links TRBV7-2 with TRBJ1-2; 10 nucleotides match TRBD1. The CDR3 loop is CASSSRDRGGYTF. The CDR3 DNA reads TGTGCCAGCAGCTCCCGGGACAGGGGTGGCTACACCTTC.